This T cell receptor beta chain was sequenced in a study of CD8+ T cells in alopecia areata. Turning to the study itself: In an open-label trial, patients got 5 to 10 mg tofacitinib twice daily. Severity scoring for treated patients was based on the percentage of affected scalp area.

General study results and limits: Normal skin's resident alphabeta T cells are also sequenced in scalp samples. There were many expanded lesional clones persisting in scalp and blood during tofacitinib.

Treatment noted: oral pan-JAK inhibitor, 5-10 mg twice daily. RNA was isolated and reverse transcribed to cDNA, the sequencing template. The method was immunoSEQ multiplex PCR; TCRdb's version includes in-frame clones alone and lacks a portion of them. The table shows under 350,000 clones, with 58% occurring only once. Trimming removed 7 bases from V and 4 bases from J; junction bases left unmatched: 9. CDR3 length: 14 residues. The V gene's germline CDR1 is SQVTM and CDR2 ANQGSEA. Note on this clone: Its antigen is undetermined.

Specimen: CD4+ T cells sorted from blood, collected at week 24, from a patient treated with tofacitinib. The chain links TRBV29-1 to TRBJ2-2, with 7 bases that match TRBD1. The source is a human donor with alopecia areata. The CDR3 nucleotides are TGCAGCGGCTCTCCGACAGGGCCCACCGGGGAGCTGTTTTTT. Protein product: CSGSPTGPTGELFF.